These 23 T cell receptor beta chains share one sample of origin, sequenced in a study of cytomegalovirus exposure and HLA in healthy donors. Both 60 Vbeta primers and 13 Jbeta primers went into the PCR. Only in-frame clones appear in the TCRdb table, and some are missing; sequencing was by immunoSEQ multiplex PCR. The sample records about 110,000 clones, approximately 82% being singletons. Sequencing was done on a sample of PBMCs. The receptors were sampled from a man in his forties in good health and CMV-seropositive.

This clone was seen more than once but under ten times. This chain connects TRBV11-3 to TRBJ2-3; D ambiguous. Looked up from germline, CDR1 is SGHNT and CDR2 is YENEEA. The CDR3 runs 14 residues. The ends were cut back, 1 base at V and 0 bases at J, with 5 bases in the middle. Here the CDR3 reads CASSLGTSTDTQYF. The CDR3 region has the DNA TGTGCCAGCAGCTTAGGAACTAGCACAGATACGCAGTATTTT.

The rearrangement uses TRBV2 and TRBJ2-7; a weak D match, TRBD2 (6 bases). Trimming took 6 bases from V and 3 from J, leaving 12 bases between them. The CDR3 length is 13 residues. CDR1 and CDR2 from the germline V gene are SNHLY and FYNNEI. The CDR3 loop reads CASRRGLFYEQYF. CDR3 nucleotide sequence: TGTGCCAGCAGGAGGGGACTTTTCTACGAGCAGTACTTC.

Only a few counts were recorded for this clone. The rearrangement uses TRBV6-5 and TRBJ2-3, with no clear D. V was cut by 5 bases and J by 5 bases, with 8 bases left in between. The CDR3 is 12 amino acids. CDR1 and CDR2 from the germline V gene are MNHEY and SVGAGI. CDR3 DNA: TGTGCCAGCAGTAATCCCCGAGATACGCAGTATTTT. This translates into CASSNPRDTQYF.

The rearrangement links TRBV19 to TRBJ2-5, with 8 bases matching TRBD2. Germline CDR1 reads LNHDA; CDR2 reads SQIVND (reference sequence). After removal of 3 bases from V and 5 bases from J, the junction contained 11 bases not matched to a gene. The CDR3 has 16 amino acids. The CDR3 is CASSMGDGGAGETQYF. The CDR3 DNA reads TGTGCCAGTAGTATGGGGGACGGGGGGGCCGGGGAGACCCAGTACTTC.

The rearrangement links TRBV18 to TRBJ2-7, with D uncertain. The CDR3 contains 11 residues. V lost 3 bases to trimming and J lost 3 bases, with 3 bases between them. CDR1 and CDR2 from the germline V gene are KGHSH and LQKENI. CDR3 amino acids: CASSPNYEQYF. The CDR3 DNA reads as TGTGCCAGCTCACCCAACTACGAGCAGTACTTC.

This chain joins TRBV7-9 and TRBJ1-2; TRBD1 aligns across 8 bases. The CDR3 length is 14 residues. Germline assignment: CDR1 SEHNR and CDR2 FQNEAQ (reference sequence). V shed 6 bases and J 6 bases; nucleotides not matched to a gene: 9. The DNA for the CDR3 is TGTGCCAGCAGTCTCACAGGGGGTAGGGATGGCTACACCTTC. This encodes CASSLTGGRDGYTF. Based on the CDR3 plus reference TRBV7-9 and TRBJ1-2, the full variable domain is DTGVSQNPRHKITKRGQNVTFRCDPISEHNRLYWYRQTLGQGPEFLTYFQNEAQLEKSRLLSDRFSAERPKGSFSTLEIQRTEQGDSAMYLCASSLTGGRDGYTFGSGTRLTVV.

The chain uses TRBV2 and TRBJ2-7; TRBD1 might be the D (6 bases). The CDR3 spans 14 residues. The V gene lost 4 bases and the J gene lost 4 bases, with 14 bases spanning the gap. Germline CDR1 SNHLY, CDR2 FYNNEI. In nucleotides, the CDR3 is TGTGCCAGCAGTGCTGGGCAGGGGAGATACGAGCAGTACTTC. It translates to CASSAGQGRYEQYF.

This sequence joins TRBV29-1 and TRBJ2-7; D is perhaps TRBD1 (6 bases). Germline values: CDR1 SQVTM, CDR2 ANQGSEA. The CDR3 is made up of 11 amino acids. V dropped 4 bases and J dropped 6 bases, with 10 bases sitting between them. The CDR3, as DNA: TGCAGCGTTGCTACAGGGCTCGAGCAGTACTTC. This translates into CSVATGLEQYF.

The chain recombines TRBV5-5 with TRBJ1-2; no clear D gene. The CDR3 spans 14 residues. The ends were cut back, 4 bases at V and 2 bases at J, with 12 bases in the middle. CDR1 and CDR2 (germline): SGHKS, YYEKEE (reference sequence). The CDR3 loop reads CASSPRLGNYGYTF. The CDR3 region has the DNA TGTGCCAGCAGCCCGAGACTTGGGAACTATGGCTACACCTTC.

V gene TRBV5-1 combines with J gene TRBJ2-6; TRBD1 agrees at 9 bases. With V trimmed by 3 bases and J by 4 bases, 5 bases remained unmatched. The germline V gene has CDR1 SGHRS and CDR2 YFSETQ. This CDR3 is 16 amino acids long. CDR3 in amino acids: CASSSQGAGGANVLTF. CDR3 coding DNA: TGCGCCAGCAGCTCACAGGGGGCTGGAGGGGCCAACGTCCTGACTTTC.

Only one count was recorded for this clone. The gene calls are TRBV7-2 and TRBJ2-1; maybe TRBD2 (6 bases). The CDR3 extends over 14 amino acids. CDR1 is SGHTA and CDR2 is FQGNSA in the germline V gene. V dropped 1 base and J dropped 6 bases, with 10 bases sitting between them. The CDR3 bases are TGTGCCAGCAGCTTAGGGGGTAGCGGCAATGAGCAGTTCTTC. It codes for CASSLGGSGNEQFF. The full variable domain, its missing parts supplied by reference TRBV7-2 and TRBJ2-1, is GAGVSQSPSNKVTEKGKDVELRCDPISGHTALYWYRQSLGQGLEFLIYFQGNSAPDKSGLPSDRFSAERTGGSVSTLTIQRTQQEDSAVYLCASSLGGSGNEQFFGPGTRLTVL.

This chain connects TRBV19 to TRBJ1-5, with 8 bases matching TRBD1. Germline V gene sequence: CDR1 LNHDA, CDR2 SQIVND (reference sequence). After removal of 6 bases from V and 5 bases from J, the junction contained 12 bases not matched to a gene. The CDR3 length is 16 residues. The DNA for the CDR3 is TGTGCCAGTAGGAGGGGACAGGACGGCTTCTATCAGCCCCAGCATTTT. Translating it yields CASRRGQDGFYQPQHF.

The chain joins TRBV19 to TRBJ1-1, with D tentatively TRBD1 (5 bases). The V end was cut by 3 bases, the J end by 1 base, with 6 bases between. Germline V gives CDR1 LNHDA, CDR2 SQIVND (reference sequence). The CDR3 length is 13 residues. In DNA, the CDR3 is TGTGCCAGTAGTATGGGGGGGAACACTGAAGCTTTCTTT. Protein sequence: CASSMGGNTEAFF. The full variable domain, in which reference TRBV19 and TRBJ1-1 provide the parts outside the CDR3, is DGGITQSPKYLFRKEGQNVTLSCEQNLNHDAMYWYRQDPGQGLRLIYYSQIVNDFQKGDIAEGYSVSREKKESFPLTVTSAQKNPTAFYLCASSMGGNTEAFFGQGTRLTVV.

Here the CDR3 DNA reads TGTGCCATCAGTCAACAGGGATCTAGCACAGATACGCAGTATTTT. Its protein product is CAISQQGSSTDTQYF. The J gene is TRBJ2-3, the V gene TRBV10-3; tentatively, D is TRBD1 (6 bases). CDR3 length equals 15 residues. Trimming shortened V by 5 bases and J by 0 bases, and 12 bases separated the two germline ends. Germline V gene data show CDR1 as ENHRY and CDR2 as SYGVKD.

The CDR3 reads CASSLTGGETQYF. As DNA, the CDR3 is TGCGCCAGCAGCCTTACGGGGGGAGAGACCCAGTACTTC. The J gene is TRBJ2-5, the V gene TRBV4-1, with 7 bases lining up with TRBD2. CDR1 MGHRA and CDR2 YSYEKL come from the germline V gene. Unmatched junction bases numbered 3, after V lost 4 bases and J lost 4 bases. The CDR3 consists of 13 residues.

V gene TRBV11-2 combines with J gene TRBJ2-3, with a possible D match to TRBD2 (6 bases). The V gene lost 4 bases and the J gene lost 1 base, with 12 bases spanning the gap. The CDR3 is 15 amino acids. Germline lookup yields CDR1 SGHAT and CDR2 FQNNGV. The CDR3 loop is CASSSHGTGTDTQYF. CDR3 DNA: TGTGCCAGCAGCTCCCACGGGACTGGCACAGATACGCAGTATTTT.

This clone was seen more than once but under ten times. V usage is TRBV7-6 and J usage is TRBJ2-1; a weak D match, TRBD2 (6 bases). Germline assignment: CDR1 SGHVS and CDR2 FNYEAQ. Trimming took off 5 bases at V and 2 bases at J, with 13 bases between the two ends. The CDR3 covers 15 residues. The CDR3 reads CASSVGTAAYNEQFF. For the CDR3, the DNA is TGTGCCAGCAGCGTCGGGACTGCCGCCTACAATGAGCAGTTCTTC.

The chain recombines TRBV9 with TRBJ2-5; TRBD2 matches 8 bases. CDR3 length: 16 amino acids. CDR1 is SGDLS, CDR2 YYNGEE, per germline. Trimming at V came to 1 base and at J to 1 base, leaving 6 bases not matched to a gene. CDR3 in DNA: TGTGCCAGCAGCGTACAGGCGGGGGGCACCCAAGAGACCCAGTACTTC. It yields the protein CASSVQAGGTQETQYF. The full variable domain, completed using reference TRBV9 and TRBJ2-5, is DSGVTQTPKHLITATGQRVTLRCSPRSGDLSVYWYQQSLDQGLQFLIQYYNGEERAKGNILERFSAQQFPDLHSELNLSSLELGDSALYFCASSVQAGGTQETQYFGPGTRLLVL.

This clone has only one observation. The chain recombines TRBV27 with TRBJ2-3; TRBD2 might be the D (6 bases). Per germline, CDR1 MNHEY and CDR2 SMNVEV (reference sequence). The ends were cut back, 2 bases at V and 9 bases at J, with 12 bases in the middle. This CDR3 region has 13 residues. The CDR3 bases are TGTGCCAGCAGTTTAAGGCGGGGTGAAACGCAGTATTTT. Translation: CASSLRRGETQYF.

This clone was detected once. The chain links TRBV19 to TRBJ2-2; TRBD1 aligns across 12 bases. Germline V gene lookup returns CDR1 LNHDA and CDR2 SQIVND (reference sequence). Trimming at V came to 4 bases and at J to 6 bases, leaving 3 bases not matched to a gene. The CDR3 covers 15 residues. Here the CDR3 DNA reads TGTGCCAGTAGTACTGGGACAGGGGGCTCCGGGGAGCTGTTTTTT. This codes for CASSTGTGGSGELFF.

The J gene is TRBJ2-5, the V gene TRBV7-8; 12 bases map to TRBD1. The J call may be incorrect, as the DNA end agrees better with TRBJ2-7. Germline V CDR1 and CDR2: SGHVS, FQNEAQ. The length of the CDR3 is 17 residues. CDR3 coding DNA: TGTGCCAGCAGCTCAAGCCCCGGGACAGGGGGCGTTTACGAGCAGTACTTC. It encodes CASSSSPGTGGVYEQYF.

This chain joins TRBV11-3 and TRBJ2-7; 10 bases are a match to TRBD1. This CDR3 comprises 15 residues. The germline CDR1 and CDR2 sequences are SGHNT and YENEEA. V lost 3 bases, J lost 3 bases, and 5 bases stayed unmatched. In DNA, the CDR3 is TGTGCCAGCAGCTTTCTAGGGACAGGGGACTACGAGCAGTACTTC. It translates to CASSFLGTGDYEQYF.

This chain uses TRBV19 with TRBJ1-2; TRBD1 aligns across 7 bases. The CDR3 loop spans 15 amino acids. Trimming at V came to 6 bases and at J to 0 bases, leaving 7 bases not matched to a gene. Germline V gene sequence: CDR1 LNHDA, CDR2 SQIVND (reference sequence). CDR3 sequence (DNA): TGTGCCAGTAGCCCAGGGACAGACGCTAACTATGGCTACACCTTC. It translates to CASSPGTDANYGYTF.